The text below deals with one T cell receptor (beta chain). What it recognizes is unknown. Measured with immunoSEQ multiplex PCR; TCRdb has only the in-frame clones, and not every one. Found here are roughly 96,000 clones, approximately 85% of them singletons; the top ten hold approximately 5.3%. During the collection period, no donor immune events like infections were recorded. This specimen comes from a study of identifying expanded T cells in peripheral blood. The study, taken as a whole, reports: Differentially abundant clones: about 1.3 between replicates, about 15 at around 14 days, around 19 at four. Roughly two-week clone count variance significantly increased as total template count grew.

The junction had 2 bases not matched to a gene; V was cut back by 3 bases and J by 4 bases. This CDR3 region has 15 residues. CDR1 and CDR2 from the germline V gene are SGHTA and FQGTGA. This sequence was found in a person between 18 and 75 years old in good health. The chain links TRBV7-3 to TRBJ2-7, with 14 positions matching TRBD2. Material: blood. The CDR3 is CASSLTSGREYEQYF. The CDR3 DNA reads TGTGCCAGCAGCTTGACTAGCGGGAGGGAATACGAGCAGTACTTC. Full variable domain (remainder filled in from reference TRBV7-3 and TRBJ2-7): GAGVSQTPSNKVTEKGKYVELRCDPISGHTALYWYRQSLGQGPEFLIYFQGTGAADDSGLPNDRFFAVRPEGSVSTLKIQRTERGDSAVYLCASSLTSGREYEQYFGPGTRLTVT.